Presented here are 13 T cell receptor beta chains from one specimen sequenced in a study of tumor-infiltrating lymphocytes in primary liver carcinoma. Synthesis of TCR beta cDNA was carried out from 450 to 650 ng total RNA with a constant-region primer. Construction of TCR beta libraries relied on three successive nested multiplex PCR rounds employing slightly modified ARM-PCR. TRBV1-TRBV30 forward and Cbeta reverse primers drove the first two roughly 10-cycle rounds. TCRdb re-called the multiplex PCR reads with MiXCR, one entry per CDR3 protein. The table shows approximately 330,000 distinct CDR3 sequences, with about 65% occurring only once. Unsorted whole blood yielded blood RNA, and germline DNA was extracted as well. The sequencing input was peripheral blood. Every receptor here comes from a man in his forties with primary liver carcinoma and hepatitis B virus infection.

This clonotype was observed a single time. CDR3 residues: CASNKGQATEAFF. The CDR3 coding sequence is TGTGCCAGCAATAAAGGTCAGGCCACTGAAGCTTTCTTT. V usage is TRBV6-5 and J usage is TRBJ1-1; D is unclear. V lost 7 bases to trimming and J lost 4 bases, with 13 bases between them. The germline V gene encodes CDR1 MNHEY and CDR2 SVGAGI. CDR3 length: 13 amino acids.

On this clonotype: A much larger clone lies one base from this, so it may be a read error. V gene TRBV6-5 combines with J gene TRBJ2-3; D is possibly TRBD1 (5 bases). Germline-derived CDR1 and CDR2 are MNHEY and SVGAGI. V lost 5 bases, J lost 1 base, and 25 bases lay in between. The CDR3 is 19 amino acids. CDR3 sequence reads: CASSHNRPRGGVGTDTQYF. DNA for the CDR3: TGTGCCAGCAGTCACAACAGGCCTAGGGGTGGTGTGGGCACAGATACGCAGTATTTT.

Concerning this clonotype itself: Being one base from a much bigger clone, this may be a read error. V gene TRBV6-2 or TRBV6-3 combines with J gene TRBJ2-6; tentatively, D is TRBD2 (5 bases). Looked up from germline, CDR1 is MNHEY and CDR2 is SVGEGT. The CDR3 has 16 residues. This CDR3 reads CASSYAAGSGTNVLTF. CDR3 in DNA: TGTGCCAGCAGTTACGCCGCGGGTTCTGGGACCAACGTCCTGACTTTC.

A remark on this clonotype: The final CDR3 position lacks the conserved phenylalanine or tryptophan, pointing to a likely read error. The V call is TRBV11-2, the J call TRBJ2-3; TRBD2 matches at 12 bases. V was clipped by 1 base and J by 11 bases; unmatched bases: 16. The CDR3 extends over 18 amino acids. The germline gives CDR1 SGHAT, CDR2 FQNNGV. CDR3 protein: CASSLATSGRKLSDGQYL. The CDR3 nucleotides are TGTGCCAGCAGCTTAGCCACTAGCGGGAGGAAACTGTCAGATGGGCAGTATTTA.

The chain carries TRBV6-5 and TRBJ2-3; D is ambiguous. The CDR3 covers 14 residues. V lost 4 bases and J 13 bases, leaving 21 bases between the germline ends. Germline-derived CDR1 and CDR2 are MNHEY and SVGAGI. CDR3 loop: CASSLNWGTDMEYF. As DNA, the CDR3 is TGTGCCAGCAGTTTAAACTGGGGTACAGATATGGAGTATTTT.

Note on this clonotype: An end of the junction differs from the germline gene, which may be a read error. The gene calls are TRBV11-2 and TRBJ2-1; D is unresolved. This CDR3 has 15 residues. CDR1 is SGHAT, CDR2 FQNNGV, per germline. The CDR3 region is CASSLDLCATPVQFF. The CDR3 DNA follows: TGCGCCAGCAGCTTAGATCTATGCGCTACCCCCGTACAGTTCTTC.

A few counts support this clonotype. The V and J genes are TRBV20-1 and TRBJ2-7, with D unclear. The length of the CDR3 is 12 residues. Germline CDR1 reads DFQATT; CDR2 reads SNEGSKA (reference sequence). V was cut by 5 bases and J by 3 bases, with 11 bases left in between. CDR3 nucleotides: TGCAGTGCTGGGAAGGATTACTACGAGCAGTACTTC. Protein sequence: CSAGKDYYEQYF.

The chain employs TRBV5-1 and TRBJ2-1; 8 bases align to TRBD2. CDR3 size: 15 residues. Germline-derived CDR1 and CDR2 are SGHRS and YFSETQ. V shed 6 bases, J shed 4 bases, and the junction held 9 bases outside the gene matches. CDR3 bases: TGCGCCAGCAACCGGGTAGCGGGAACTTACAATGAGCAGTTCTTC. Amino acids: CASNRVAGTYNEQFF. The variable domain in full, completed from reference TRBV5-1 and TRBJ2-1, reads KAGVTQTPRYLIKTRGQQVTLSCSPISGHRSVSWYQQTPGQGLQFLFEYFSETQRNKGNFPGRFSGRQFSNSRSEMNVSTLELGDSALYLCASNRVAGTYNEQFFGPGTRLTVL.

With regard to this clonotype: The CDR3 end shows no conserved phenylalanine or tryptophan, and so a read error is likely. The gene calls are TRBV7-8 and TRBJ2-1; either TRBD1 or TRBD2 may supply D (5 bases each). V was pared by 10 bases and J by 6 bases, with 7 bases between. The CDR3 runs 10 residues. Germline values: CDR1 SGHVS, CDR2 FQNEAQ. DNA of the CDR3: TGTGCCACAGGGAGCAATGAGCAGTTCATC. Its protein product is CATGSNEQFI.

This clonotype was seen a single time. The CDR3 DNA reads TGTGCCAGCAGCTCGGAGCTCCCAGCGGATTCACCCCTCCACTTT. Protein: CASSSELPADSPLHF. The rearrangement joins TRBV5-5 to TRBJ1-6; no reliable D call. Trimming pared 3 bases from V and 8 bases from J, leaving 15 bases between. Germline assignment: CDR1 SGHKS and CDR2 YYEKEE (reference sequence). There are 15 residues in the CDR3.

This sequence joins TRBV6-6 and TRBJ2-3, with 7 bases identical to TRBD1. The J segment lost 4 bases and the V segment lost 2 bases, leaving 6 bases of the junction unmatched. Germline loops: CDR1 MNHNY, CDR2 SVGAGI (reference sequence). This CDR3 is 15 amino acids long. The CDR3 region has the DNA TGTGCCAGCAGTTACGACAGGGTGGTTCCAGATACGCAGTATTTT. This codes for CASSYDRVVPDTQYF.

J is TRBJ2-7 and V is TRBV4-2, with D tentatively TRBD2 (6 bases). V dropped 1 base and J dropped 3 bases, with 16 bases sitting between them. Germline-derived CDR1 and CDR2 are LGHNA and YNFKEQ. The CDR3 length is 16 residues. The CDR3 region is CASSQGGDGAYYEQYF. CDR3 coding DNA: TGTGCCAGCAGCCAAGGGGGGGACGGGGCTTACTACGAGCAGTACTTC.

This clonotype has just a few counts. For the CDR3, the DNA is TGTGCCACCAGTGATTTAGGGGGAGAAACCGGGGAGCTGTTTTTT. Amino acids: CATSDLGGETGELFF. The genes are TRBV24-1 and TRBJ2-2; possible D gene TRBD1, 6 bases. CDR3 length: 15 residues. CDR1 is KGHDR and CDR2 is SFDVKD in the germline V gene. Deletions cut 1 base from V and 5 bases from J, with 10 bases between.